What follows are 7 T cell receptor beta chains derived from one specimen sequenced in a study of blood T cells in healthy people across ages. Using a J-beta primer mix together with a sample-barcoded 5' primer, a second PCR was run for roughly 6 to 12 cycles. TCRdb reanalysed the 5' RACE reads using MiXCR and keeps one entry per CDR3 protein. The table records roughly 1,800,000 distinct CDR3 sequences, 40% to 55% of them present only once. Sequenced: blood. These receptors came from a woman aged 40-49 years in good health.

This clonotype was observed a handful of times. J is TRBJ2-7 and V is TRBV5-1, with a tentative D call TRBD1 (6 bases). This CDR3 is built from 15 residues. Germline V CDR1 and CDR2: SGHRS, YFSETQ. V was clipped by 5 bases and J by 0 bases, with 15 bases between them. The CDR3 here is CASSRADSSSYEQYF. In DNA form, the CDR3 reads TGCGCCAGCAGTCGAGCGGACAGTAGCTCCTACGAGCAGTACTTC.

The CDR3 DNA follows: TGCAGTGCGATGGGCAGGTCAAGGACCTACAATGAGCAGTTCTTC. Its protein is CSAMGRSRTYNEQFF. The rearrangement uses TRBV20-1 and TRBJ2-1; unclear D gene. V shed 6 bases and J shed 2 bases, with 17 bases lying between them. Germline V lookup: CDR1 DFQATT, CDR2 SNEGSKA (reference sequence). The CDR3 extends over 15 amino acids.

V and J are TRBV9 and TRBJ2-3; TRBD2 agrees at 12 bases. The V gene's germline CDR1 is SGDLS and CDR2 YYNGEE. Losses at the gene ends were 3 bases for V and 5 bases for J; bases not matched to a gene: 4. This CDR3 contains 15 residues. The CDR3 DNA reads as TGTGCCAGCAGCGCGGAACTAGCGGGAGGAGATACGCAGTATTTT. Encoded protein: CASSAELAGGDTQYF.

This clonotype has only a few counts. V is TRBV7-9 and J is TRBJ2-5, with TRBD2 matching over 10 bases. The CDR3 is 17 residues long. V shed 0 bases and J 4 bases; nucleotides not matched to a gene: 8. Per germline, CDR1 SEHNR and CDR2 FQNEAQ (reference sequence). CDR3 protein: CASSLALGLASGETQYF. The CDR3 nucleotides read TGTGCCAGCAGCTTAGCGTTGGGACTAGCGTCTGGAGAGACCCAGTACTTC.

With respect to this clonotype: An end of the junction differs from the germline gene, which may be a read error. The chain joins TRBV6-6 to TRBJ2-7, with 10 bases fitting TRBD1. This CDR3 comprises 16 residues. CDR1 is MNHNY, CDR2 SVGAGI, per germline (reference sequence). CDR3 coding DNA: TGTGTCAGCAGTTACAGCGGGACAGGGGTATATGGAGAGCAGTACTTC. It codes for CVSSYSGTGVYGEQYF.

The J gene is TRBJ1-6, the V gene TRBV12-3 or TRBV12-4, with TRBD1 as a possible D gene (5 bases). The CDR3 runs to 16 residues. Between the trimmed V and J ends, which lost 7 bases and 9 bases, there was a span of 22 bases. CDR3: CASTPDGAGRISPLHF. As DNA, the CDR3 is TGTGCCAGCACCCCGGACGGGGCAGGGCGGATTTCACCCCTCCACTTT.

V usage is TRBV6-6 and J usage is TRBJ2-5; D possibly corresponds to TRBD1 (7 bases). The V and J ends lost 2 bases and 5 bases respectively, with 15 bases between them. CDR3 length equals 15 residues. Germline loops: CDR1 MNHNY, CDR2 SVGAGI (reference sequence). This chain's CDR3 is CASSYGGTAGETQYF. CDR3 DNA sequence: TGTGCCAGCAGTTACGGAGGGACAGCCGGGGAGACCCAGTACTTC.